This entry lists 5 T cell receptor beta chains sequenced from one sample in a study of OX40 agonist ivuxolimab in advanced cancers. Profiled with immunoSEQ multiplex PCR; TCRdb holds only in-frame clones, not every one. Here the sample spans roughly 55,000 clones, approximately 80% being singletons. Sample: CD4+ or CD8+ T cells sorted from blood, taken in a trial of the OX40 agonist ivuxolimab. These receptors were taken from an adult with an advanced solid tumor such as melanoma, head and neck, liver or kidney cancer.

The V call is TRBV7-6, the J call TRBJ2-7; 12 bases are shared with TRBD2. Germline V lookup: CDR1 SGHVS, CDR2 FNYEAQ. The CDR3 is 15 residues long. The trim removed 5 bases at V and 6 bases at J, leaving 8 bases unmatched. CDR3 in amino acids: CASSPLTSGGAEQYF. CDR3 sequence (DNA): TGTGCCAGCAGCCCCCTGACTAGCGGGGGAGCCGAGCAGTACTTC.

The J gene is TRBJ2-7, the V gene TRBV6-5, with D perhaps being TRBD1 or TRBD2 (5 bases each). V lost 2 bases and J 2 bases, leaving 13 bases between the germline ends. The CDR3 has 15 residues. Per the germline V gene, CDR1 is MNHEY and CDR2 is SVGAGI. The CDR3 sequence is CASSYTPTGPYEQYF. The CDR3 DNA reads TGTGCCAGCAGTTACACCCCCACGGGACCCTACGAGCAGTACTTC.

The chain combines TRBV7-2 with TRBJ2-5; D unresolved. Trimming left V 4 bases short and J 0 bases short, with 9 bases between. The germline V gene encodes CDR1 SGHTA and CDR2 FQGNSA. The CDR3 covers 14 residues. The CDR3 reads CASSSGGYQETQYF. CDR3 DNA: TGTGCCAGCAGCTCGGGTGGGTACCAAGAGACCCAGTACTTC.

The CDR3 sequence: CASSYSRGLEEVQYF. The CDR3 DNA reads as TGTGCCAGCAGTTACTCGAGAGGATTAGAAGAGGTGCAGTATTTT. This chain connects TRBV6-6 to TRBJ2-3; unclear D gene. The V gene lost 0 bases and the J gene lost 11 bases, with 18 bases spanning the gap. This CDR3 region has 15 residues. CDR1 is MNHNY and CDR2 is SVGAGI in the germline V gene (reference sequence).

CDR3 coding DNA: TGCGCCAGCAGCCAAGGGTTTATAAGGGGAGGTTCACCCCTCCACTTT. Its translation is CASSQGFIRGGSPLHF. The rearrangement joins TRBV4-1 to TRBJ1-6; TRBD1 might be the D (5 bases). CDR3 length: 16 amino acids. V was shortened by 1 base and J by 9 bases, with 16 bases between the two germline ends. Germline CDR1 is MGHRA and CDR2 is YSYEKL.